This T cell receptor beta chain was obtained from a study of OX40 agonist ivuxolimab in advanced cancers. As concerns this clone: Its antigen is as yet unknown.

The protocol was immunoSEQ multiplex PCR, while the TCRdb copy is restricted to in-frame clones and leaves out a portion. The sample lists approximately 46,000 clones, roughly 86% occurring once. This CDR3 is built from 16 residues. Germline-derived CDR1 and CDR2 are SGHDN and FVKESK. V was pared by 4 bases and J by 6 bases, with 21 bases between. Study-level results: Clonal expansion was among the lowest in partial responders at 0.1-3.0 mg/kg, especially CD8+.

The rearrangement joins TRBV14 to TRBJ1-2; D not resolved. The sample in question was CD4+ or CD8+ T cells sorted from blood, obtained in a trial of the OX40 agonist ivuxolimab. This sequence was found in an adult with an advanced solid tumor such as melanoma, head and neck, liver or kidney cancer. CDR3 DNA: TGTGCCAGCAGCCGAGAGGACCGTCCCCGTTGGCATGGCTACACCTTC. Translation: CASSREDRPRWHGYTF. Supplemented by reference TRBV14 and TRBJ1-2, the full variable domain reads EAGVTQFPSHSVIEKGQTVTLRCDPISGHDNLYWYRRVMGKEIKFLLHFVKESKQDESGMPNNRFLAERTGGTYSTLKVQPAELEDSGVYFCASSREDRPRWHGYTFGSGTRLTVV.